This TCR beta chain appears in the sequencing data of a study of response to subunit inactivated influenza vaccine. The study's findings and limits: New T cells are recruited in small numbers by each seasonal influenza vaccination, according to the authors' suggestion.

Germline V CDR1 and CDR2: KGHSH, LQKENI. V lost 3 bases and J lost 2, with 8 bases in between. The CDR3 sequence is 15 residues long. TCRdb reprocessed the RT-PCR reads via MiXCR and lists one record per CDR3 protein. In the table there are 200,000 to 250,000 distinct CDR3 sequences, more than 9% of which are singletons. In the case of this clonotype: What it recognizes is unknown.

Sequencing was performed on non-naive T cells sorted from PBMCs, taken less than 15 days before vaccination. V is TRBV18 and J is TRBJ2-6; D remains ambiguous. The sequence was collected from a middle-aged man who received an inactivated influenza vaccine. CDR3 loop: CASSPSLAGANVLTF. DNA of the CDR3: TGTGCCAGCTCACCCAGTCTAGCTGGGGCCAACGTCCTGACTTTC.